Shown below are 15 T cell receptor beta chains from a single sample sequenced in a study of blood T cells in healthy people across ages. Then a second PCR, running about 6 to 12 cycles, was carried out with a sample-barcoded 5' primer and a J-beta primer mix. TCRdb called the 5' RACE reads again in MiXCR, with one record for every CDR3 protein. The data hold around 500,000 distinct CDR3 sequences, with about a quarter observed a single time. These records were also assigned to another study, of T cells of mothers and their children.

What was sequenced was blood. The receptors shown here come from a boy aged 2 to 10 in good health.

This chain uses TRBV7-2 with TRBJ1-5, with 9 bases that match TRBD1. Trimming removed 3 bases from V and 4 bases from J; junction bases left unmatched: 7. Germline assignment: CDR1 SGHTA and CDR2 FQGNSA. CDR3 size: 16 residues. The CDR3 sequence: CASSFPGQGGNQPQHF. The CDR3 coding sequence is TGTGCCAGCAGCTTCCCGGGACAGGGAGGAAATCAGCCCCAGCATTTT.

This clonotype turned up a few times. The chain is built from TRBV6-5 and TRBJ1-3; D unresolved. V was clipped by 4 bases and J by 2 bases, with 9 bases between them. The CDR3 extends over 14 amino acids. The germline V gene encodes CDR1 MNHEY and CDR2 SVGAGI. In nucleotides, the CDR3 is TGTGCCAGCAGTTCGTCAGAAGCTGGAAACACCATATATTTT. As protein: CASSSSEAGNTIYF.

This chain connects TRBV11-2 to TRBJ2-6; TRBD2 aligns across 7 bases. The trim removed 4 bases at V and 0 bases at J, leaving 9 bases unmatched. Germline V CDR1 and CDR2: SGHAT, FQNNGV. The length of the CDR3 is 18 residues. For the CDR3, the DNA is TGTGCCAGCAGCTGGGCGACTAGCCCATACTCTGGGGCCAACGTCCTGACTTTC. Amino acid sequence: CASSWATSPYSGANVLTF.

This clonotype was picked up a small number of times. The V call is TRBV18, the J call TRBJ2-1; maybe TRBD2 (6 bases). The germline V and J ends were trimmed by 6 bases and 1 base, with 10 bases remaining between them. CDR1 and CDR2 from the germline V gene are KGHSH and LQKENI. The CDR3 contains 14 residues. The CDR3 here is CASSRGRSYNEQFF. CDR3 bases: TGTGCCAGCTCGCGGGGCAGATCCTACAATGAGCAGTTCTTC.

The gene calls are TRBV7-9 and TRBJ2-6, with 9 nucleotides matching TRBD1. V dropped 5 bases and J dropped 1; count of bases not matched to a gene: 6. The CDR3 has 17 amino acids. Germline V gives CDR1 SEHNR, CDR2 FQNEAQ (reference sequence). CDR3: CASSIGTGRSGANVLTF. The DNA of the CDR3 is TGTGCCAGCAGCATAGGGACAGGGAGGTCTGGGGCCAACGTCCTGACTTTC.

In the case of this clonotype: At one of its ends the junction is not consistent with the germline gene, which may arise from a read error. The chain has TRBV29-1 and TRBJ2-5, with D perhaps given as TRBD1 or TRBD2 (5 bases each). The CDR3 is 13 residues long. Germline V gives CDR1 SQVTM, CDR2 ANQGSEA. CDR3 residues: CSARQVLGETQHF. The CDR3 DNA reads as TGCAGCGCTAGACAAGTTCTAGGGGAGACCCAGCACTTC.

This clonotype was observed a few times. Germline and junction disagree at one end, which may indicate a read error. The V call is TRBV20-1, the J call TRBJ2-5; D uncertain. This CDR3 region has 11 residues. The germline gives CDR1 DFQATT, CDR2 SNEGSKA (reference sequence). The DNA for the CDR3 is TGCAGTGGAATAGGTCAAGAGACCCGGTACTTC. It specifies CSGIGQETRYF.

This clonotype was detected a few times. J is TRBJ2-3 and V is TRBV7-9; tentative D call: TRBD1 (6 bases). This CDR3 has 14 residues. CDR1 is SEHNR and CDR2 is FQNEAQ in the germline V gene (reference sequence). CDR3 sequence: CAHRRGTSTDTQYF. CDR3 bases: TGTGCTCATCGTAGGGGGACGAGCACAGATACGCAGTATTTT.

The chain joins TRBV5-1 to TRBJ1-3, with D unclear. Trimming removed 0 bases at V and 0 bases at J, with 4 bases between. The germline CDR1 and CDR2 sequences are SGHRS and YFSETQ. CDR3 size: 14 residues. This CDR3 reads CASSLEYSGNTIYF. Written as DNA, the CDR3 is TGCGCCAGCAGCTTGGAGTACTCTGGAAACACCATATATTTT.

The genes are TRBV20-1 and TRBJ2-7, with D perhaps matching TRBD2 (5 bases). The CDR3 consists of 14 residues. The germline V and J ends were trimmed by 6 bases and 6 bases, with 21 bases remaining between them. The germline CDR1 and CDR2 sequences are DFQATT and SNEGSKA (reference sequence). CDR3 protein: CSASQAAVGFEQYF. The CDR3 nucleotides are TGCAGTGCAAGTCAGGCAGCGGTTGGATTCGAGCAGTACTTC.

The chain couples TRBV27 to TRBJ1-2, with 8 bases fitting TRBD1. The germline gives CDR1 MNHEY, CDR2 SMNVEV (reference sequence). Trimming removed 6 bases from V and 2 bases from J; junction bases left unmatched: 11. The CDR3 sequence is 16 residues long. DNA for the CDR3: TGTGCCAGCAGCCTTATGGGCAGGGGGCAGAACTATGGCTACACCTTC. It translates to CASSLMGRGQNYGYTF.

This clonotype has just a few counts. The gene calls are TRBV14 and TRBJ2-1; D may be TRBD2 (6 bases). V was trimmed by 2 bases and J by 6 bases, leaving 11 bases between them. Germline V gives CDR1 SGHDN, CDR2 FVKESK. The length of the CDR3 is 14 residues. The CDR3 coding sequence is TGTGCCAGCAGCCAACAAATAGCGGCCAATGAGCAGTTCTTC. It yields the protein CASSQQIAANEQFF.

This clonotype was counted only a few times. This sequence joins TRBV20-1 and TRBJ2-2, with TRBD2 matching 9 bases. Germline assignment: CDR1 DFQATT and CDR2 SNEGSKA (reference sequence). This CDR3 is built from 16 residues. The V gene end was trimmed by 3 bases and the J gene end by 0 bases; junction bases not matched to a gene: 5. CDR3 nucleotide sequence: TGCAGTGCTAGTTCTAGCGGGATGGCGAACACCGGGGAGCTGTTTTTT. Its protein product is CSASSSGMANTGELFF.

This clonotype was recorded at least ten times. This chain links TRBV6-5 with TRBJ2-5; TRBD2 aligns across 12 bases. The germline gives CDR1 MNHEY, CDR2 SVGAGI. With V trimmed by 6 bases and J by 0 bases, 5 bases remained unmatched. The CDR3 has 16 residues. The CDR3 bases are TGTGCCAGCAGCCACGGGACTAGCGGGTACCAAGAGACCCAGTACTTC. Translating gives CASSHGTSGYQETQYF.

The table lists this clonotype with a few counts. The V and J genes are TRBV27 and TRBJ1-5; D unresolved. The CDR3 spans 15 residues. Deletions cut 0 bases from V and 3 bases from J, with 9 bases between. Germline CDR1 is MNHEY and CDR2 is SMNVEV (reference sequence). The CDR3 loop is CASSLSRAYNQPQHF. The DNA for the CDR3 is TGTGCCAGCAGTTTATCGAGGGCGTACAATCAGCCCCAGCATTTT.